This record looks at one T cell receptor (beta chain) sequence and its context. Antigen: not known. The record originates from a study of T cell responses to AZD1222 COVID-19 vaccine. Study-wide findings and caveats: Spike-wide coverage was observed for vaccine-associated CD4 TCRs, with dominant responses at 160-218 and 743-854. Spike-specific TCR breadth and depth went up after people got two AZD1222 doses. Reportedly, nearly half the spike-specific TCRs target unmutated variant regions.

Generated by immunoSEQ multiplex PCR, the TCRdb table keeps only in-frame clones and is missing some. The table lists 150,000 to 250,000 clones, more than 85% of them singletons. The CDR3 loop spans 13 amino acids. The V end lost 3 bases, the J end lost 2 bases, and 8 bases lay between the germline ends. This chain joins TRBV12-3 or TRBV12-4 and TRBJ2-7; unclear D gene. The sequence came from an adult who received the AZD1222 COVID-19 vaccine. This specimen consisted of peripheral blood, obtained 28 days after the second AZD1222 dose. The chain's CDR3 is CASSLVLTYEQYF. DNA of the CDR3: TGTGCCAGCAGTTTGGTCCTGACCTACGAGCAGTACTTC.